This record looks at one TCR beta chain sequence and its context. The junction shows a germline mismatch at one end, possibly a read error. The data stem from a study of tumor-infiltrating lymphocytes in primary liver carcinoma. The template, about 510 ng total RNA, yielded TCR beta cDNA made with a constant-region primer. TCR beta libraries came from three nested multiplex PCR rounds using slightly modified ARM-PCR. TRBV1-TRBV30 forward and Cbeta reverse primers drove the first two roughly 10-cycle rounds. TCRdb re-derived calls from the multiplex PCR reads in MiXCR, one entry per CDR3 protein. Of around 22,000 distinct CDR3 sequences detected, more than 75% appear once; the ten largest clones hold roughly 36%. This CDR3 is built from 16 residues. Germline CDR1 SGHAT, CDR2 FQNNGV. Bulk tissue was left unsorted, and RNA and DNA were co-extracted from roughly 20-30 mg of it.

The specimen was liver tumor tissue from sampling region 2. Subset indicated: tumor region T2, inferior pole. The chain uses TRBV11-2 and TRBJ2-1; 11 nucleotides match TRBD2. The clonotype comes from a woman aged 25-40 years with primary liver carcinoma and hepatitis B virus infection. CDR3 sequence (DNA): TGTACCAGCAGCACCTCTCTAGCGGGAGGATATAATGAGCATTTCTTC. Translated: CTSSTSLAGGYNEHFF.